The 8 T cell receptor beta chains listed next were all sequenced from one sample in a study of a mutant IDH1 vaccine in newly diagnosed glioma. These receptors' antigens are unknown. Some clones are missing from TCRdb's copy, which holds only in-frame ones; the method was immunoSEQ multiplex PCR. The sample holds under 15,000 clones, roughly 72% seen once. Time point described: week 47, end of study. Each dose delivered 300 ug of mutant IDH1 20-mer peptide subcutaneously with imiquimod. Source: PBMCs, taken from a glioma patient whose treatment included an IDH1 peptide vaccine. The receptors were gathered from a woman aged 40 to 50 with glioma.

This rearrangement joins TRBV5-5 to TRBJ1-6; no clear D. V gave up 0 bases and J gave up 7 bases, with 11 bases separating them. Germline V gene sequence: CDR1 SGHKS, CDR2 YYEKEE (reference sequence). The CDR3 extends over 15 amino acids. CDR3 residues: CASSLVGRANSPLHF. As DNA, the CDR3 is TGTGCCAGCAGCTTGGTGGGTAGGGCGAATTCACCCCTCCACTTT.

This chain links TRBV5-1 with TRBJ2-5; D is possibly TRBD1 (6 bases). The germline CDR1 and CDR2 sequences are SGHRS and YFSETQ. The CDR3 extends over 14 amino acids. Trimming took 4 bases from V and 1 from J, leaving 11 bases between them. CDR3 loop: CASSPTGIQETQYF. CDR3 DNA: TGCGCCAGCAGCCCTACAGGGATCCAAGAGACCCAGTACTTC.

The gene calls are TRBV6-5 and TRBJ2-3; D call uncertain. The germline V gene has CDR1 MNHEY and CDR2 SVGAGI. The V end lost 5 bases, the J end lost 2 bases, and 8 bases lay between the germline ends. This CDR3 contains 13 residues. The CDR3 bases are TGTGCCAGCAGTCCAAGCCTCACAGATACGCAGTATTTT. This sequence encodes CASSPSLTDTQYF.

The chain employs TRBV4-3 and TRBJ2-2, with D possibly TRBD2 on 5 matching bases. The germline gives CDR1 LGHNA, CDR2 YSLEER. This CDR3 comprises 17 residues. The V end lost 2 bases, the J end lost 1 base, and 14 bases lay between the germline ends. The CDR3 here is CASSQHVRGENTGELFF. CDR3 DNA sequence: TGCGCCAGCAGCCAACACGTTCGGGGTGAGAACACCGGGGAGCTGTTTTTT.

The V gene is TRBV10-3, the J gene TRBJ2-7; 10 nucleotides line up with TRBD1. This CDR3 region has 15 residues. The trim removed 5 bases at V and 5 bases at J, leaving 9 bases unmatched. Germline CDR1 and CDR2: ENHRY and SYGVKD. In DNA, the CDR3 is TGTGCCATCAGTCCCCAGGGACAGGGGATCCACGAGCAGTACTTC. Translation gives CAISPQGQGIHEQYF.

The DNA of the CDR3 is TGTGCCAGCAATAAACGGGGGCAGCCCCAGCATTTT. Translation: CASNKRGQPQHF. The chain couples TRBV27 to TRBJ1-5; perhaps TRBD1 as D (5 bases). V lost 7 bases, J lost 7 bases, and 11 bases lay in between. The germline gives CDR1 MNHEY, CDR2 SMNVEV (reference sequence). This CDR3 has 12 amino acids.

The rearrangement links TRBV7-2 to TRBJ1-2; perhaps TRBD1 as D (5 bases). V was cut by 5 bases and J by 8 bases, with 21 bases left in between. CDR1 is SGHTA and CDR2 is FQGNSA in the germline V gene. The CDR3 sequence is 15 residues long. The CDR3 loop is CASSPVSNSGRGYTF. CDR3 DNA: TGTGCCAGCAGCCCCGTATCTAATTCAGGGCGCGGCTACACCTTC.

The rearrangement joins TRBV2 to TRBJ2-5; unclear D gene. This CDR3 spans 11 amino acids. Germline loops: CDR1 SNHLY, CDR2 FYNNEI. Trimming removed 6 bases at V and 1 base at J, with 3 bases between. The CDR3 nucleotides read TGTGCCAGCAGCCCCCAAGAGACCCAGTACTTC. Translating it yields CASSPQETQYF.